This T cell receptor beta chain was profiled in a study of blood T cell repertoires in COVID-19. In the original analysis: Estimation of nucleated cell counts relied on the amplification of reference gene primers. Measured with immunoSEQ multiplex PCR; TCRdb has only the in-frame clones, and not every one. V, J and clone size reflect that table, while D and trimming were determined from the DNA. The table records 300,000 to 400,000 clones, 87% of them present only once. In germline, CDR1 is MRHNA, CDR2 SNTAGT. V lost 5 bases to trimming and J lost 2 bases, with 18 bases between them. The CDR3 has 16 amino acids.

The clonotype comes from a woman aged 55-70 years with COVID-19, enrolled during active disease. Sequencing input: peripheral blood. The chain has TRBV6-4 and TRBJ2-5; D possibly corresponds to TRBD1 (6 bases). The CDR3, as DNA: TGTGCCAGCAGTCACCCTCCCCGCAGGGGTCAAGAGACCCAGTACTTC. Translating it yields CASSHPPRRGQETQYF.